The clone carrying this T cell receptor (beta chain) appeared once. This specimen belongs to a study of blood T cell repertoires in COVID-19. In the authors' workflow: Amplification with reference gene primers provided the estimates of nucleated cell counts. Libraries were prepared by immunoSEQ multiplex PCR; TCRdb keeps only in-frame clonotypes and omits some of them. D and trimming come from the DNA, and the V and J calls and clone size come from that table. Counted here are 310,000 or so clones, approximately 91% occurring once; the ten biggest clones make up about 10%. Germline V CDR1 and CDR2: MNHEY, SVGAGI. The CDR3 runs to 13 residues. V lost 5 bases to trimming and J lost 3 bases, with 10 bases between them.

This receptor was taken from a woman aged 25 to 39 with COVID-19, enrolled during active disease. The sample was peripheral blood. The chain couples TRBV6-5 to TRBJ1-1; tentative D call: TRBD1 (5 bases). The CDR3 DNA follows: TGTGCCAGCAGTCGCTCAGGGTACACTGAAGCTTTCTTT. It codes for CASSRSGYTEAFF.